This T cell receptor (beta chain) was identified during a study of graft-versus-host responses after intestinal transplantation. Overall study context: As for transplant type, recipients had multivisceral, liver-intestinal, or isolated intestinal grafts. Tacrolimus plus steroids were given to all recipients for around three years, preceded by anti-thymocyte globulin induction.

Germline assignment: CDR1 MNHEY and CDR2 SMNVEV (reference sequence). The CDR3 covers 13 residues. V gave up 3 bases and J gave up 7 bases, with 12 bases separating them. Study-level points and caveats: GvH clones occurred in recipient marrow; some first appeared in ileum or blood. Peak GvH clone levels in circulation were associated with early post-transplant HvG declines.

The method was immunoSEQ multiplex PCR; TCRdb's version includes in-frame clones alone and lacks a portion of them. The table includes over 15,000 clones, 70% to 75% detected once. Processed graft tissue released its intraepithelial and lamina propria lymphocytes. Regarding this clone: The antigen is undetermined.

This receptor was taken from a human patient who received an intestinal transplant, so some T cells may come from the graft donor. The source material was ileum tissue, sampled 14 days after transplant. V and J are TRBV27 and TRBJ1-1, with a possible D match to TRBD1 (6 bases). DNA for the CDR3: TGTGCCAGCAGTTTTACGGTACAGGGTGAAGCTTTCTTT. Translated, it gives CASSFTVQGEAFF.